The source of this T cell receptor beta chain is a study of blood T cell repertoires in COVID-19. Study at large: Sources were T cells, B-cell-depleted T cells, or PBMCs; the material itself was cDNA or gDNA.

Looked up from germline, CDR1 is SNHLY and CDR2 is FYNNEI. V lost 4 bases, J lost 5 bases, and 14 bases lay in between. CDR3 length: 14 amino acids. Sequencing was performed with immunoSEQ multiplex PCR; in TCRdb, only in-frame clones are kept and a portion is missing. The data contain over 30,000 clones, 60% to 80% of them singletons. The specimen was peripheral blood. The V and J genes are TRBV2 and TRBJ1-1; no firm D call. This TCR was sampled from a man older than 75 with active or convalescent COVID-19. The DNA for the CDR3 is TGTGCCAGCAGTGGTACGGGTGGCCGTACTGAAGCTTTCTTT. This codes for CASSGTGGRTEAFF. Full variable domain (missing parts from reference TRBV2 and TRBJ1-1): EPEVTQTPSHQVTQMGQEVILRCVPISNHLYFYWYRQILGQKVEFLVSFYNNEISEKSEIFDDQFSVERPDGSNFTLKIRSTKLEDSAMYFCASSGTGGRTEAFFGQGTRLTVV.